At least ten counts were recorded for the clone carrying this TCR beta chain. What it recognizes is unknown. This record comes from a study of post-analysis software for immune sequencing data. Broader study findings: Among roughly five TRBV segments more frequent in patients than controls were TRBV5-6, TRBV5-1 and TRBV20-1.

Sequencing libraries made from TCR beta cDNA carried unique molecular identifiers. MiXCR was run by TCRdb on the PCR reads, yielding one entry per CDR3 protein. The sample lists 400,000 to 500,000 distinct CDR3 sequences; approximately 37% were seen once. The CDR3 loop spans 14 amino acids. V dropped 1 base and J dropped 3 bases, with 9 bases sitting between them. Germline V gives CDR1 LGHNA, CDR2 YSLEER. This sequence was found in a girl aged 2 to 9 with multiple sclerosis. The gene calls are TRBV4-3 and TRBJ2-5; D gene ambiguous. Input material: blood. The DNA of the CDR3 is TGCGCCAGCAGCCAAGGGGTGGCTAAAGAGACCCAGTACTTC. This gives the protein CASSQGVAKETQYF.